Each of the 9 T cell receptor beta chains below was sequenced from the same sample in a study of brain T cells in children with intractable seizures. Sequencing used immunoSEQ multiplex PCR; TCRdb keeps in-frame clones, though not all of them. Of about 320,000 clones listed, over 85% were seen once; the top ten hold around 6%. The time point is: blood from clinic visit 5 months post-surgery; TSC patient then seizure free. The sequences come from peripheral blood, collected around 5 months after surgery. These receptors were taken from a boy younger than two with tuberous sclerosis and intractable seizures.

The V gene is TRBV6-7, the J gene TRBJ2-6; D uncertain. TRBV6-7 is marked as an open reading frame, function uncertain. V lost 2 bases to trimming and J lost 0 bases, with 2 bases between them. CDR3 length equals 14 residues. The CDR3 sequence: CASSYSSGANVLTF. The CDR3 DNA is TGTGCCAGCAGTTACAGCTCTGGGGCCAACGTCCTGACTTTC.

This clone came up once. This sample includes further DNA sequences coding for the same CDR3. The rearrangement links TRBV24-1 to TRBJ1-5; D is uncertain. Germline values: CDR1 KGHDR, CDR2 SFDVKD. The CDR3 length is 12 residues. V was trimmed by 4 bases and J by 2 bases, leaving 2 bases between them. The CDR3 sequence: CATSDGNQPQHF. As DNA, the CDR3 is TGTGCCACCAGTGACGGCAATCAGCCCCAGCATTTT.

The rearrangement links TRBV20-1 to TRBJ2-1; 10 bases are shared with TRBD2. The V segment lost 3 bases and the J segment 7 bases; nucleotides outside the gene matches: 9. CDR1 is DFQATT and CDR2 is SNEGSKA in the germline V gene (reference sequence). The CDR3 has 15 residues. The CDR3 nucleotides are TGCAGTGCTAGTGTTCTAGCGGGAGTGGTGAATGAGCAGTTCTTC. This translates into CSASVLAGVVNEQFF.

Notes on this clone: The junction differs from germline at one of its ends, possibly a read error. CDR3 DNA sequence: TGTGCCAGTAGTATTATGGTTGGTGACAGGAATGGGTACACCTTC. Amino acids: CASSIMVGDRNGYTF. The chain combines TRBV19 with TRBJ1-2, with D perhaps matching TRBD1 (6 bases). The CDR3 has 15 amino acids. The germline V gene encodes CDR1 LNHDA and CDR2 SQIVND (reference sequence).

V is TRBV7-3 and J is TRBJ2-3; D may match TRBD1 or TRBD2 (6 bases each). Germline assignment: CDR1 SGHTA and CDR2 FQGTGA. With 5 bases removed from V and 4 bases from J, the gap between germline ends came to 19 bases. This CDR3 comprises 16 residues. The CDR3 bases are TGTGCCAGCAGCCCTGGAGGGGGGAAGGGGTCAGATACGCAGTATTTT. Its protein product is CASSPGGGKGSDTQYF.

J is TRBJ1-6 and V is TRBV2; D possibly corresponds to TRBD1 (6 bases). The germline CDR1 and CDR2 sequences are SNHLY and FYNNEI. The germline V and J ends were trimmed by 6 bases and 14 bases, with 17 bases remaining between them. This CDR3 contains 13 residues. For the CDR3, the DNA is TGTGCCAGCAGAAGGACAGCCTCCCTCACCCTCCACTTT. Protein: CASRRTASLTLHF.

The chain employs TRBV25-1 and TRBJ1-1; 9 bases fit TRBD1. J gave up 5 bases and V 3 bases, and 7 bases lay outside the gene matches. This CDR3 region has 15 residues. Looked up from germline, CDR1 is MGHDK and CDR2 is SYGVNS. CDR3: CASSEGDREDTEAFF. DNA for the CDR3: TGTGCCAGCAGTGAGGGGGACAGGGAGGATACTGAAGCTTTCTTT. The variable domain in full, with the rest retrieved from reference TRBV25-1 and TRBJ1-1, is EADIYQTPRYLVIGTGKKITLECSQTMGHDKMYWYQQDPGMELHLIHYSYGVNSTEKGDLSSESTVSRIRTEHFPLTLESARPSHTSQYLCASSEGDREDTEAFFGQGTRLTVV.

The chain joins TRBV9 to TRBJ1-3, with TRBD1 matching over 7 bases. Germline V CDR1 and CDR2: SGDLS, YYNGEE. This CDR3 is built from 17 residues. Trimming took 4 bases from V and 0 from J; bases not matched to a gene: 10. The CDR3 nucleotides are TGTGCCAGCAGCCCCCGGGACAGCGCGAGCTCTGGAAACACCATATATTTT. Its translation is CASSPRDSASSGNTIYF.

This chain joins TRBV30 and TRBJ2-2; TRBD2 matches 7 bases. The CDR3 runs 15 residues. Losses at the gene ends were 1 base for V and 4 bases for J; bases not matched to a gene: 6. Looked up from germline, CDR1 is GTSNPN and CDR2 is SVGIG (reference sequence). The CDR3 DNA follows: TGTGCCTGGAGTGAAGCCTGGGGGGGCACCGGGGAGCTGTTTTTT. Its protein product is CAWSEAWGGTGELFF. Complete variable domain (other parts from reference TRBV30 and TRBJ2-2): SQTIHQWPATLVQPVGSPLSLECTVEGTSNPNLYWYRQAAGRGLQLLFYSVGIGQISSEVPQNLSASRPQDRQFILSSKKLLLSDSGFYLCAWSEAWGGTGELFFGEGSRLTVL.